This is a list of T cell receptor beta chains from one sample in a study of blood T cell repertoires in COVID-19. Sequencing used immunoSEQ multiplex PCR; TCRdb keeps in-frame clones, though not all of them. This sample has a few hundred thousand clones, with approximately 90% found just once. The sample comprised peripheral blood. Source of these receptors: a man between 25 and 39 years old with acute or convalescent COVID-19. Each CDR3 is given with its conserved first and last residue. The D gene is left open where the match is weak. Not all rows give a size; the values are once, few, many and, for expanded clones, a class.

>TRBV5-6|-|-|TRBJ1-3
TGTGCCAGCAGCTTGGTAGGATCAGGAAAAGGAAACACCATATATTTT
CASSLVGSGKGNTIYF
>TRBV14|-|-|TRBJ2-7
TGTGCCAGCAGCCAATTTTTATCTTCCTACGAGCAGTACTTC
CASSQFLSSYEQYF
>TRBV3-1/TRBV3-2|-|TRBD1|TRBJ1-3
TGTGCCAGCAGCCAGGGATTACAGGGGTTTAGCTCTGGAAACACCATATATTTT
CASSQGLQGFSSGNTIYF
>TRBV28|-|-|TRBJ1-1
TGTGCCAGCACCCCCGCTCAGGGTCGCACTGAAGCTTTCTTT
CASTPAQGRTEAFF
>TRBV7-9|few|-|TRBJ1-2
TGTGCCAGCAGCTTAGCCATGGCAGGAGGAGGCTACACCTTC
CASSLAMAGGGYTF
>TRBV24-1|-|-|TRBJ1-6
TGTGCCACCAAGCGGGCGACGCGTGTCCCACGAGGGTCACCCCTCCACTTT
CATKRATRVPRGSPLHF
>TRBV2|-|-|TRBJ2-2
TGTGCCAGCAGCCGACAGGTTAGGTCCGGGGAGCTGTTTTTT
CASSRQVRSGELFF
>TRBV3-1/TRBV3-2|-|-|TRBJ1-5
TGTGCCAGCAGCCAAACCACCGGGAGCAATCAGCCCCAGCATTTT
CASSQTTGSNQPQHF
>TRBV7-3|once|-|TRBJ2-1
TGTGCCAGCAGCTTAGGAACTAGCAACTACAATGAGCAGTTCTTC
CASSLGTSNYNEQFF
>TRBV10-3|few|-|TRBJ1-1
TGTGCCATCAGTGAATTCCAGGGCACTGAAGCTTTCTTT
CAISEFQGTEAFF
>TRBV18|-|-|TRBJ1-5
TGTGCCAGCTCACCAGCAGGGGTGGGTCAGCCCCAGCATTTT
CASSPAGVGQPQHF
>TRBV6-6|-|-|TRBJ2-5
TGTGCCAGCAGCGTCGAGGAGACCCAGTACTTC
CASSVEETQYF
>TRBV27|once|TRBD1|TRBJ1-2
TGTGCCAGCGACGGGACAGGGGCACCAATAGATCACTACACCTTC
CASDGTGAPIDHYTF
>TRBV7-8|-|-|TRBJ1-6
TGTGCCAGCAGCCTCTGGACAACAATAAATTCACCCCTCCACTTT
CASSLWTTINSPLHF
>TRBV20-1|-|-|TRBJ2-7
TGCAGTTTTGACAGGACCTACGAGCAGTACTTC
CSFDRTYEQYF
>TRBV30|-|-|TRBJ1-6
TGTGCTTGTCAGGTGGACTCCTATAATTCACCCCTCCACTTT
CACQVDSYNSPLHF
>TRBV11-2|-|TRBD1|TRBJ2-7
TGTGCCAGCAGCCCTGGCCCCGGACAGGGAGGTTACGAGCAGTACTTC
CASSPGPGQGGYEQYF
>TRBV27|few|-|TRBJ1-5
TGTGCCAGCAGTTTATCGAAGGGGGATCAGCCCCAGCATTTT
CASSLSKGDQPQHF
>TRBV29-1|-|-|TRBJ2-7
TGCAGCGTTGAAGTAAGGCGGGGTTCCTACGAGCAGTACTTC
CSVEVRRGSYEQYF
>TRBV7-9|-|-|TRBJ1-2
TGTGCCAGCAGCCCTACAGGGTGGGCTGGCTACACCTTC
CASSPTGWAGYTF
>TRBV5-1|-|TRBD1|TRBJ1-2
TGCGCCAGCAGAACGAACGGTCAGGGGGACTATGGCTACACCTTC
CASRTNGQGDYGYTF
>TRBV14|-|-|TRBJ2-3
TGTGCCAGCAGCCAAGATGGGCAACGCAATACGCAGTATTTT
CASSQDGQRNTQYF
>TRBV7-9|few|-|TRBJ2-2
TGTGCCAGCAGCTTAGCAAGGACAGCGAACACCGGGGAGCTGTTTTTT
CASSLARTANTGELFF
>TRBV18|-|-|TRBJ1-1
TGTGCCAGCTCACCAGAGCGCACTGAAGCTTTCTTT
CASSPERTEAFF
>TRBV5-4|-|-|TRBJ1-6
TGTGCCAGCAGCTCGGGTCTCGATTCACCCCTCCACTTT
CASSSGLDSPLHF
>TRBV5-5|few|TRBD1|TRBJ1-6
TGTGCCAGCAGCATGACAGGGGGTTTGAATTCACCCCTCCACTTT
CASSMTGGLNSPLHF
>TRBV6-6|-|-|TRBJ1-3
TGTGCCAGCAGCACCGGACAGACATCTCGAAACACCATATATTTT
CASSTGQTSRNTIYF
>TRBV28|-|TRBD2|TRBJ2-3
TGTGCCAGCCACGGCCCCGGGGGGTCGGAGGATACGCAGTATTTT
CASHGPGGSEDTQYF
>TRBV27|-|-|TRBJ2-7
TGTGCCAGCAGTTTCGGGGGGCACGAGCAGTACTTC
CASSFGGHEQYF
>TRBV18|-|-|TRBJ1-1
TGTGCCAGCTCACCACTTAACTCTAGGAACACTGAAGCTTTCTTT
CASSPLNSRNTEAFF
>TRBV11-3|-|TRBD2|TRBJ2-1
TGTGCCAGCAGCGGAGGGCGGGGGTCCTACAATGAGCAGTTCTTC
CASSGGRGSYNEQFF
>TRBV4-1|-|-|TRBJ2-3
TGCGCCAGCAGCCCGCGAGAAACCACAGATACGCAGTATTTT
CASSPRETTDTQYF
>TRBV5-1|-|-|TRBJ1-2
TGCGCCAGCAGCTTGGCCTTGGGACAATTGAGTGGCTACACCTTC
CASSLALGQLSGYTF
>TRBV18|-|-|TRBJ1-1
TGTGCCAGCTCACCGAACACAGTATTGAACACTGAAGCTTTCTTT
CASSPNTVLNTEAFF
>TRBV3-1/TRBV3-2|-|-|TRBJ2-1
TGTGCCAGCAGCCACCCCTGGAGTGGGCAGTTCTTC
CASSHPWSGQFF
>TRBV12-3/TRBV12-4|once|-|TRBJ2-1
TGTGCCAGCATTCACCGGGACTACAATGAGCAGTTCTTC
CASIHRDYNEQFF
>TRBV7-2|many|TRBD1|TRBJ2-7
TGTGCCAGCAGCTGGGACAGGGACTACGAGCAGTACTTC
CASSWDRDYEQYF
>TRBV4-1|-|-|TRBJ1-3
TGCGCCAGCAGCCAACCAGCTGGAAACACCATATATTTT
CASSQPAGNTIYF
>TRBV30|few|-|TRBJ1-4
TGTGCCTGGAGTCCCGGTACTGATGAAAAACTGTTTTTT
CAWSPGTDEKLFF
>TRBV6-5|many|TRBD2|TRBJ2-1
TGTGCCAGCACCAGGACGTCGGGGGGTGAGCAGTTCTTC
CASTRTSGGEQFF
>TRBV27|-|TRBD1|TRBJ1-5
TGTGCCAGCAGTTTATCCCGGACAGGGAATCAGCCCCAGCATTTT
CASSLSRTGNQPQHF
>TRBV3-1/TRBV3-2|-|-|TRBJ2-3
TGTGCCAGCAGCCAAGCCTCTAGCACAGATACGCAGTATTTT
CASSQASSTDTQYF
>TRBV6-1|-|-|TRBJ1-1
TGTGCCAGCAGTGAGGGCAGGGGATGGACTGAAGCTTTCTTT
CASSEGRGWTEAFF
>TRBV4-1|-|-|TRBJ1-6
TGCGCCAGCAGCCTTGGTGCCGCCAGGGGCGCGATGTCACCCCTCCACTTT
CASSLGAARGAMSPLHF
>TRBV11-1|-|TRBD2|TRBJ2-3
TGTGCCAGCAGCTTAGCCGGGACTAGTCTTAAGGGAGATACGCAGTATTTT
CASSLAGTSLKGDTQYF
>TRBV19|-|TRBD1|TRBJ2-7
TGTGCCAGTAGTATGCGTCCGGGACAGGGCTACGAGCAGTACTTC
CASSMRPGQGYEQYF
>TRBV2|few|TRBD1|TRBJ2-5
TGTGCCAGCACCAGGACAGGGGGTCAGACCCAGTACTTC
CASTRTGGQTQYF
>TRBV11-3|-|-|TRBJ2-1
TGTGCCAGCAGCTTAGGGGCGGGTCCGTGGAATGAGCAGTTCTTC
CASSLGAGPWNEQFF
>TRBV18|-|TRBD1|TRBJ1-4
TGTGCCAGCTCAAAGGGGACAGGGGATGAAAAACTGTTTTTT
CASSKGTGDEKLFF
>TRBV14|-|-|TRBJ1-2
TGTGCCAGCAGCCAAAGAGGCGGCTACACCTTC
CASSQRGGYTF
>TRBV28|-|TRBD1|TRBJ2-5
TGTGCCAGCAGTTTTACCCGGGACAGGGGGCCAGAGACCCAGTACTTC
CASSFTRDRGPETQYF
>TRBV11-2|many|-|TRBJ1-1
TGTGCCAGCAGCTTAGAGATGGGCAGGAAGAACACTGAAGCTTTCTTT
CASSLEMGRKNTEAFF
>TRBV11-2|-|TRBD2|TRBJ2-1
TGTGCCAGCAGCGTAACTAGCGGGGGGGCCCAAAATGAGCAGTTCTTC
CASSVTSGGAQNEQFF
>TRBV7-3|-|TRBD1|TRBJ1-5
TGTGCCAGCAGAAGGAGGGACAGACCTGATCAGCCCCAGCATTTT
CASRRRDRPDQPQHF
>TRBV6-5|few|-|TRBJ2-7
TGTGCCAGCACCGGGGGATCGTCCTACGAGCAGTACTTC
CASTGGSSYEQYF